This T cell receptor (beta chain) was recorded in a study of monozygotic twins with inflammatory bowel disease. No DNA is given; TCRdb re-called the 5' RACE reads and lists each CDR3 protein once. The repertoire table contains about 160,000 distinct CDR3 sequences. The CDR3 totals 15 residues. Germline CDR1 reads MGHRA; CDR2 reads YSYEKL. The sequenced material came from blood. This rearrangement joins TRBV4-1 to TRBJ1-4. This TCR derives from a human donor with ulcerative colitis or Crohn's disease, or a healthy co-twin of an affected twin (not recorded which). The CDR3 sequence: CASSHGTAGREKLFF.